Many counts were recorded for the clone carrying this T cell receptor beta chain. Its antigen is not identified. This beta chain was picked up by a library intended for alpha chains and is off target, so its count carries little meaning. The time point here: sample taken at primary tumor resection. The donor population consisted of about 75 patients with untreated, early-stage non-small cell lung cancer. Whole RNA obtained from tumor, nontumor lung or frozen PBMC underwent sequencing without sorting. The V gene end was trimmed by 3 bases and the J gene end by 1 base; junction bases not matched to a gene: 6. The CDR3 has 16 amino acids. CDR1 is GTSNPN and CDR2 is SVGIG in the germline V gene (reference sequence). TCRdb used MiXCR to reprocess the 5' RACE reads, holding one entry per CDR3 protein. Of 4,000 or so distinct CDR3 sequences listed, 6.9% are singletons. This sample is part of a study of spatial heterogeneity in lung cancer. In the study overall: TCR and UMI combinations that were unique each appeared, on average, more than ten times in raw reads. Study results and caveats: The authors estimated that about 6.6% of tumor T cells were covered for alpha chains and roughly 12% for beta chains. Expanded alpha and beta TCR counts within tumors tracked tumor mutation counts.

This receptor was obtained from a male donor with early-stage non-small cell lung cancer. Sequencing used lung tumor tissue, obtained at surgery. The chain couples TRBV30 to TRBJ2-2; TRBD1 agrees at 9 bases. CDR3 region: CAWSRGTGLNTGELFF. The CDR3 region has the DNA TGTGCCTGGAGCCGTGGGACAGGGCTGAACACCGGGGAGCTGTTTTTT.